These 20 T cell receptor beta chains share one sample of origin, sequenced in a study of T-cell reconstitution after alpha-beta-depleted transplantation in children. Unique molecular identifiers were incorporated when the TCRbeta library was constructed. MiXCR was run by TCRdb on the PCR reads, yielding one entry per CDR3 protein. The table lists approximately 430,000 distinct CDR3 sequences, 15% to 20% of them singletons, with over 25% in the top ten. The sequenced sample was PBMCs, mostly from graft donor cells, obtained 360 days after TCRalphabeta/CD19-depleted stem cell transplant. The receptors originated from a boy less than two years old who had a stem cell transplant for Wiskott-Aldrich syndrome, so the T cells may come from the graft donor.

The chain recombines TRBV5-6 with TRBJ2-1, with 8 bases identical to TRBD1. Unmatched junction bases numbered 9, after V lost 6 bases and J lost 7 bases. Looked up from germline, CDR1 is SGHDT and CDR2 is YYEEEE. The CDR3 loop spans 14 amino acids. CDR3 DNA: TGTGCCAGCACCCGGACAGGGCGAGGGAATGAGCAGTTCTTC. It specifies CASTRTGRGNEQFF.

This clonotype was seen a few times. The chain has TRBV20-1 and TRBJ2-5; unclear D gene. The CDR3 is made up of 15 amino acids. Germline V gene data show CDR1 as DFQATT and CDR2 as SNEGSKA (reference sequence). V was pared by 0 bases and J by 3 bases, with 14 bases between. The CDR3 bases are TGCAGTGCTAGAGATACGCCAGGATCTAAAGAGACCCAGTACTTC. Translated, it gives CSARDTPGSKETQYF.

The chain combines TRBV24-1 with TRBJ2-3; D remains unclear. V gave up 3 bases and J gave up 2 bases, with 2 bases separating them. The CDR3 spans 12 residues. CDR1 is KGHDR, CDR2 SFDVKD, per germline. CDR3 loop: CATSDDTDTQYF. DNA of the CDR3: TGTGCCACCAGTGATGACACAGATACGCAGTATTTT.

Only a few counts were recorded for this clonotype. The chain combines TRBV20-1 with TRBJ2-4; D remains unclear. Germline V CDR1 and CDR2: DFQATT, SNEGSKA (reference sequence). Trimming cost V 3 bases and J 6 bases, with 6 bases left between them. The CDR3 is 11 amino acids. For the CDR3, the DNA is TGCAGTGCTAGTAGGACAAACATTCAGTACTTC. Translated, it gives CSASRTNIQYF.

As regards this clonotype: At one end the junction does not follow the germline gene, possibly because of a read error. This chain joins TRBV6-5 and TRBJ2-5; no firm D call. Looked up from germline, CDR1 is MNHEY and CDR2 is SVGAGI. The length of the CDR3 is 19 residues. CDR3 in amino acids: CANSYLRMVYGQLQETQYF. Here the CDR3 DNA reads TGTGCCAACAGTTACCTCAGGATGGTTTACGGGCAGCTTCAAGAGACCCAGTACTTC.

This rearrangement joins TRBV5-1 to TRBJ2-1; the match to TRBD1 covers 7 bases. Losses at the gene ends were 2 bases for V and 6 bases for J; bases not matched to a gene: 5. Germline CDR1 SGHRS, CDR2 YFSETQ. The CDR3 loop spans 14 amino acids. The CDR3, as DNA: TGCGCCAGCAGCTTTGGTAACAGGGGCAATGAGCAGTTCTTC. This translates into CASSFGNRGNEQFF.

The CDR3 DNA sequence: TGTGCCATCAGTGAGGAGGGCCCCAATGAGCAGTTCTTC. Translated: CAISEEGPNEQFF. The V gene is TRBV10-3, the J gene TRBJ2-1; a weak D match, TRBD2 (5 bases). Germline loops: CDR1 ENHRY, CDR2 SYGVKD. This CDR3 is built from 13 residues. Trimming took 2 bases from V and 6 from J, leaving 8 bases between them.

The chain uses TRBV15 and TRBJ1-1, with D possibly matching TRBD1 (5 bases). The germline V gene encodes CDR1 LNHNV and CDR2 YYDKDF (reference sequence). The CDR3 runs 17 residues. V gave up 1 base and J gave up 0 bases, with 15 bases separating them. DNA of the CDR3: TGTGCCACCAGCAGAGTTAGGGGTCATCGGCTGAACACTGAAGCTTTCTTT. Protein sequence: CATSRVRGHRLNTEAFF.

A remark on this clonotype: No conserved phenylalanine or tryptophan is present at the end of the CDR3, so a read error is the likely explanation. V usage is TRBV5-6 and J usage is TRBJ2-1; TRBD2 aligns across 11 bases. The germline V gene has CDR1 SGHDT and CDR2 YYEEEE. J gave up 4 bases and V 2 bases, and 8 bases lay outside the gene matches. This CDR3 region has 17 residues. CDR3 protein: CASSFGFSGRVYNEQFS. The CDR3 DNA sequence: TGTGCCAGCAGCTTTGGGTTTAGCGGGAGGGTTTACAATGAGCAGTTCTCA.

This clonotype has just a few counts. The chain couples TRBV20-1 to TRBJ2-1, with TRBD2 matching 10 bases. V lost 7 bases, J lost 14 bases, and 8 bases stayed unmatched. Germline values: CDR1 DFQATT, CDR2 SNEGSKA (reference sequence). The CDR3 contains 11 residues. CDR3 nucleotide sequence: TGCAGTGTTGTATTCGGGACTAGCGAGTTCTTC. Its protein is CSVVFGTSEFF.

V usage is TRBV20-1 and J usage is TRBJ2-1; 12 bases match TRBD2. The CDR3 totals 15 residues. In germline, CDR1 is DFQATT, CDR2 SNEGSKA (reference sequence). J was trimmed by 8 bases and V by 5 bases; bases with no gene match: 10. The CDR3 reads CSARGLAGGSDEQFF. The CDR3 nucleotides read TGCAGTGCTCGAGGGCTAGCGGGGGGGTCAGATGAGCAGTTCTTC.

The V gene is TRBV7-9, the J gene TRBJ1-2; possibly TRBD1 for D (6 bases). With 4 bases removed from V and 4 bases from J, the gap between germline ends came to 16 bases. This CDR3 has 15 residues. Germline lookup yields CDR1 SEHNR and CDR2 FQNEAQ (reference sequence). For the CDR3, the DNA is TGTGCCAGCAGCTCGACAGGCCCTCTCGGCTATGGCTACACCTTC. This gives the protein CASSSTGPLGYGYTF. Filled out from reference TRBV7-9 and TRBJ1-2, the complete variable domain reads DTGVSQNPRHKITKRGQNVTFRCDPISEHNRLYWYRQTLGQGPEFLTYFQNEAQLEKSRLLSDRFSAERPKGSFSTLEIQRTEQGDSAMYLCASSSTGPLGYGYTFGSGTRLTVV.

A few counts support this clonotype. This rearrangement joins TRBV12-3 or TRBV12-4 to TRBJ2-7, with no clear D. The CDR3 contains 13 residues. V was cut by 6 bases and J by 4 bases, with 13 bases left in between. The CDR3, as DNA: TGTGCCAGCAGCCACCGTGAAAGGTACGAGCAGTACTTC. This translates into CASSHRERYEQYF.

The rearrangement uses TRBV7-9 and TRBJ2-1, with 8 nucleotides matching TRBD1. The ends lost 4 bases at V and 7 bases at J; junction bases unmatched: 15. This CDR3 contains 17 residues. Germline V lookup: CDR1 SEHNR, CDR2 FQNEAQ (reference sequence). The CDR3 sequence: CASSSSTRETGGNEQFF. The CDR3 DNA sequence: TGTGCCAGCAGCTCTAGCACCCGGGAAACAGGGGGGAATGAGCAGTTCTTC.

The CDR3 is CAISGISTDTQYF. The CDR3 coding sequence is TGTGCCATCAGTGGGATTAGCACAGATACGCAGTATTTT. The chain carries TRBV10-3 and TRBJ2-3; D unclear. The CDR3 has 13 residues. Germline-derived CDR1 and CDR2 are ENHRY and SYGVKD. Deletions cut 4 bases from V and 0 bases from J, with 5 bases between.

This clonotype was observed a few times. The chain uses TRBV28 and TRBJ1-1; D is possibly TRBD1 (6 bases). Germline CDR1 reads MDHEN; CDR2 reads SYDVKM. This CDR3 has 16 amino acids. The V gene lost 6 bases and the J gene lost 2 bases, with 19 bases spanning the gap. In DNA form, the CDR3 reads TGTGCCAGCAGCCCTCTGGCCCGGACAGCTAACACTGAAGCTTTCTTT. Its translation is CASSPLARTANTEAFF.

This chain links TRBV10-3 with TRBJ1-2; a possible D gene is TRBD1 (6 bases). The CDR3 runs 15 residues. Germline CDR1 reads ENHRY; CDR2 reads SYGVKD. V was shortened by 6 bases and J by 0 bases, with 14 bases between the two germline ends. The CDR3 here is CAISPPTGTNYGYTF. In DNA form, the CDR3 reads TGTGCCATCAGCCCCCCTACAGGGACTAACTATGGCTACACCTTC.

V usage is TRBV5-1 and J usage is TRBJ2-6, with D perhaps being TRBD1 or TRBD2 (5 bases each). The CDR3 runs to 16 residues. The ends were cut back, 0 bases at V and 0 bases at J, with 7 bases in the middle. Per germline, CDR1 SGHRS and CDR2 YFSETQ. CDR3 residues: CASSLERGSGANVLTF. CDR3 bases: TGCGCCAGCAGCTTGGAGAGGGGCTCTGGGGCCAACGTCCTGACTTTC.

This clonotype was counted only a few times. DNA for the CDR3: TGTGCCAGCAGTGGAAAGACTCATCGAGGGTCTTACAATGAGCAGTTCTTC. Its translation: CASSGKTHRGSYNEQFF. The chain links TRBV25-1 to TRBJ2-1; D is possibly TRBD2 (5 bases). The CDR3 length is 17 residues. Deletions cut 4 bases from V and 4 bases from J, with 20 bases between. Germline CDR1 and CDR2: MGHDK and SYGVNS.

Turning to this clonotype: At one end, the junction sequence differs from germline, possibly due to a read error. The rearrangement uses TRBV27 and TRBJ1-2; possible D gene TRBD1, 6 bases. The CDR3 has 13 amino acids. Germline V gene lookup returns CDR1 MNHEY and CDR2 SMNVEV (reference sequence). The CDR3 is CASSLSPTGPKAF. CDR3 nucleotide sequence: TGTGCCAGCAGTTTATCCCCGACAGGCCCCAAGGCCTTC.